This T cell receptor beta chain was observed in a study of blood T cell repertoires in COVID-19. Turning to the study itself: The samples span acute and convalescent COVID-19 from the United States, Italy and Spain. The cDNA or gDNA used as material had been derived from T cells, B-cell-depleted T cells, or PBMCs.

This clone was seen just once. Original methodology: Quantification of nucleated cells was approximated via reference gene primer amplification. Using immunoSEQ multiplex PCR, the repertoire was profiled, and TCRdb retains in-frame clones only, with some absent. The V and J calls and clone size are taken from that table; D and trimming were inferred from the DNA. The table lists under 170,000 clones, about 85% of them singletons. V dropped 1 base and J dropped 4; count of bases not matched to a gene: 10. This CDR3 contains 17 residues. Germline loops: CDR1 MNHEY, CDR2 SVGEGT. The chain is built from TRBV6-2 or TRBV6-3 and TRBJ1-5; 7 positions match TRBD1. The clonotype originates from a woman aged 55-70 years with active or convalescent COVID-19. Sequencing input: peripheral blood. The CDR3 bases are TGTGCCAGCAGTTACTATCCCCGGGACAGTCGGAATCAGCCCCAGCATTTT. As protein: CASSYYPRDSRNQPQHF.